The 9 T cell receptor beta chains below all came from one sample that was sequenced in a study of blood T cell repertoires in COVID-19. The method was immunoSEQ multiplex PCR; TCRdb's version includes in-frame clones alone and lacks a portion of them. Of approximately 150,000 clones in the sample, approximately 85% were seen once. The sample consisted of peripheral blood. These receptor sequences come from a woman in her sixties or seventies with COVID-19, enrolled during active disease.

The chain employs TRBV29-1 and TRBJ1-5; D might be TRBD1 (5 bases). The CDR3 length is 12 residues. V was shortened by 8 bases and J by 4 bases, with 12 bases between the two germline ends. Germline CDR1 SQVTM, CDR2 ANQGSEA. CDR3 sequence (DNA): TGCAGCACGGGGACTGCAAATCAGCCCCAGCATTTT. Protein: CSTGTANQPQHF. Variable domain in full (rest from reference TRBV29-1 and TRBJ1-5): SAVISQKPSRDICQRGTSLTIQCQVDSQVTMMFWYRQQPGQSLTLIATANQGSEATYESGFVIDKFPISRPNLTFSTLTVSNMSPEDSSIYLCSTGTANQPQHFGDGTRLSIL.

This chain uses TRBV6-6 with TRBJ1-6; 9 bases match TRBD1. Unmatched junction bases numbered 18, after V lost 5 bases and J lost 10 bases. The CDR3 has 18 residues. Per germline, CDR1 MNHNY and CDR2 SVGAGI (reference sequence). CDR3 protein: CASSRRDLQGATGSPLHF. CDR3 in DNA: TGTGCCAGCAGTCGCCGAGACTTACAGGGGGCGACAGGATCACCCCTCCACTTT.

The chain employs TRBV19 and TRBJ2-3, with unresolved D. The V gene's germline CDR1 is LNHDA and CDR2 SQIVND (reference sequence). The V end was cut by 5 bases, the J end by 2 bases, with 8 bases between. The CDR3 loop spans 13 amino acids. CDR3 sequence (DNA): TGTGCCAGTAGTTCACAGCACACAGATACGCAGTATTTT. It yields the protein CASSSQHTDTQYF.

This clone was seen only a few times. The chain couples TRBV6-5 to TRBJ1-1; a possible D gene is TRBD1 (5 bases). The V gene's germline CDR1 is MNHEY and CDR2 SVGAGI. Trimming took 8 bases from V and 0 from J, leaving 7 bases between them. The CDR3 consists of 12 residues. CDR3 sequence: CASAGVNTEAFF. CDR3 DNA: TGTGCCAGCGCGGGGGTGAACACTGAAGCTTTCTTT.

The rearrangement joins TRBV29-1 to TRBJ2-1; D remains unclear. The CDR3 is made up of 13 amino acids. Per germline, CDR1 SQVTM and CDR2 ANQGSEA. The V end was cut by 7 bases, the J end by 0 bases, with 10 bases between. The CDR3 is CSASTLSYNEQFF. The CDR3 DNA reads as TGCAGCGCCTCTACCCTCTCCTACAATGAGCAGTTCTTC.

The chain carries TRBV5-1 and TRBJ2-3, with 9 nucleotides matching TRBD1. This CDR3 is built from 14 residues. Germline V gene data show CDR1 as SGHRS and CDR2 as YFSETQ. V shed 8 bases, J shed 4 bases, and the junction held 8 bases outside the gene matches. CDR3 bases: TGCGCCAGTACCGGGACAGGGAGCCCAGATACGCAGTATTTT. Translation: CASTGTGSPDTQYF.

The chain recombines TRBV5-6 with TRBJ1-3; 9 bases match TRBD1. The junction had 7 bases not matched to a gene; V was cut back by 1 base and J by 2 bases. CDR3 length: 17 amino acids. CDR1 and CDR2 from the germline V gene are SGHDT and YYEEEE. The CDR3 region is CASSLLSGTGPGNTIYF. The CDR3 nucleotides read TGTGCCAGCAGCTTGTTATCCGGGACAGGGCCTGGAAACACCATATATTTT.

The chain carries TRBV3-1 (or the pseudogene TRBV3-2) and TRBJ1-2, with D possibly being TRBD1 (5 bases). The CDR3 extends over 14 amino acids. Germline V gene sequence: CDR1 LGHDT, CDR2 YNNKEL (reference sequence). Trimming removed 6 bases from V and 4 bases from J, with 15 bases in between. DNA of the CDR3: TGTGCCAGCAGGATTCGGGGGGAAGGCTATGGCTACACCTTC. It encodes CASRIRGEGYGYTF.

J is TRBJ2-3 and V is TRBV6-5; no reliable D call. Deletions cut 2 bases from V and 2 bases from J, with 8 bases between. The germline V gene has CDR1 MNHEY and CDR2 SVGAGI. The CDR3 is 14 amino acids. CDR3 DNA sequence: TGTGCCAGCAGTTACAACCCAGACACAGATACGCAGTATTTT. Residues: CASSYNPDTDTQYF.